This T cell receptor beta chain was profiled in a study of shared T cell receptors in the human thymus. Trimming took 5 bases from V and 3 from J; bases not matched to a gene: 8. Germline loops: CDR1 SGHTA, CDR2 FQGNSA. The CDR3 length is 15 residues. Using immunoSEQ multiplex PCR, the repertoire was profiled, and TCRdb retains in-frame clones only, with some absent. In the table there are some 720,000 clones, 88% of which are singletons. This sample was also put to use in a study of human thymus T cells. That paper notes: Resections from corrective heart surgery provided thymus tissue. The authors found apparently biased V and J gene usage in thymic and blood repertoires. In unrelated individuals, thymic repertoires overlapped highly, according to related research.

The sequencing input was thymocytes. The genes are TRBV7-2 and TRBJ1-1; TRBD1 matches at 8 bases. This TCR came from a boy younger than two with a congenital heart defect. The CDR3 DNA reads TGTGCCAGCAGCACAAGGACAGGGCAAGACACTGAAGCTTTCTTT. Encoded protein: CASSTRTGQDTEAFF.